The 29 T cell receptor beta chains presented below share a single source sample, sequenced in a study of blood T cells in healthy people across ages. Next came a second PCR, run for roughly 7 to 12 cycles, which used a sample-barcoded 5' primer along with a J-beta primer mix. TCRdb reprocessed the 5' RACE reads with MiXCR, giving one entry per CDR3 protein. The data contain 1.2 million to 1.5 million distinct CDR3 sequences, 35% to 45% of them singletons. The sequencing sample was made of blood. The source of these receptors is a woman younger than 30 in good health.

CDR3 loop: CASSATGVGNEQYF. The CDR3 nucleotides read TGTGCCAGCAGTGCCACAGGGGTCGGTAACGAGCAGTACTTC. J is TRBJ2-5 and V is TRBV12-3 or TRBV12-4; 7 nucleotides match TRBD1. The assigned J gene may be wrong: the sequence end matches TRBJ2-7 better. This CDR3 comprises 14 residues.

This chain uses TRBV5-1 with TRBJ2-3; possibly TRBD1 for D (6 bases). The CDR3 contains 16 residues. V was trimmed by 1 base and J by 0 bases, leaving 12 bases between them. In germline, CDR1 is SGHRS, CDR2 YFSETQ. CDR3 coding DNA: TGCGCCAGCAGCTTGTTGGGGGCACCTAGCACAGATACGCAGTATTTT. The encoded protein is CASSLLGAPSTDTQYF. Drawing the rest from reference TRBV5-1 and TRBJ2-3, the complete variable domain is KAGVTQTPRYLIKTRGQQVTLSCSPISGHRSVSWYQQTPGQGLQFLFEYFSETQRNKGNFPGRFSGRQFSNSRSEMNVSTLELGDSALYLCASSLLGAPSTDTQYFGPGTRLTVL.

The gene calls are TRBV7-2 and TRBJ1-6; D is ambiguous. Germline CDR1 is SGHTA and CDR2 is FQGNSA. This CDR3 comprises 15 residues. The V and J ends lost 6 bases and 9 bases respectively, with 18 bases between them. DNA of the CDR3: TGTGCCAGCAGTTCCACGCTTCTCGACTTTTCACCCCTCCACTTT. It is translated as CASSSTLLDFSPLHF.

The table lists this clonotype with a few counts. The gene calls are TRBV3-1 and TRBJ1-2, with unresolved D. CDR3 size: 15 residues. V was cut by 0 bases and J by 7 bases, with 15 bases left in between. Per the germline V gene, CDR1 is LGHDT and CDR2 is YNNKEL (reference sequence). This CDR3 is CASSQDLTLSGGYTF. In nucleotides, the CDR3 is TGTGCCAGCAGCCAAGATCTAACTCTTAGTGGTGGCTACACCTTC.

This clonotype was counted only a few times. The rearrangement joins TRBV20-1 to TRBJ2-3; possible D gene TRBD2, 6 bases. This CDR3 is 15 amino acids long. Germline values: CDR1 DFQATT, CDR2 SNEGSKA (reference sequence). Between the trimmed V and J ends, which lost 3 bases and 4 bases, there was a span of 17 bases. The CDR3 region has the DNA TGCAGTGCTAGGGCAGGTGGAGGGCCTTCAGATACGCAGTATTTT. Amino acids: CSARAGGGPSDTQYF.

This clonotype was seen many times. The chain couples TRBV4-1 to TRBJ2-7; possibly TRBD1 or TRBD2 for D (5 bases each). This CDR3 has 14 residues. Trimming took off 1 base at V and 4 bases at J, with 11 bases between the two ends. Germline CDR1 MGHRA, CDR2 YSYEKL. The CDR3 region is CASSQGGRIYEQYF. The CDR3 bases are TGCGCCAGCAGCCAAGGGGGACGGATTTACGAGCAGTACTTC.

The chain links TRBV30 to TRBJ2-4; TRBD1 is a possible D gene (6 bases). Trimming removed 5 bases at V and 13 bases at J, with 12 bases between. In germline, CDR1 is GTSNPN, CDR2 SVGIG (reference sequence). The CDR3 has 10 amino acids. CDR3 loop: CAWGRTEQYF. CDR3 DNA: TGTGCCTGGGGTAGGACAGAACAGTACTTC.

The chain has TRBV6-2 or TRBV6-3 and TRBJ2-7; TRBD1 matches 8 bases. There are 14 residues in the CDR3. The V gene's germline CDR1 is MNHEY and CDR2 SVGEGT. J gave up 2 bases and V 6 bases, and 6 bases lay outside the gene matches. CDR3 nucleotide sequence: TGTGCCAGCAGACCCACGGACAGGGCCTACGAGCAGTACTTC. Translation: CASRPTDRAYEQYF.

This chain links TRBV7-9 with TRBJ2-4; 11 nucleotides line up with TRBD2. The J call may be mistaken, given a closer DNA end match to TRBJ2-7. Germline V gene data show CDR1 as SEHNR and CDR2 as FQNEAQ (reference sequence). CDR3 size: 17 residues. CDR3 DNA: TGTGCCAGCAGCCGAAAAAATAGACTAGCGGGATCTTACGAGCAGTACTTC. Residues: CASSRKNRLAGSYEQYF.

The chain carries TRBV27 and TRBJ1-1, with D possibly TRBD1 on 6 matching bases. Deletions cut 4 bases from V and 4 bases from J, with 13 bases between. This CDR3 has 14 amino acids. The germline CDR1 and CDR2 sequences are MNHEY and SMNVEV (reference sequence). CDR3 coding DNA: TGTGCCAGCAGTTCAGGGGTCGGAGGCACTGAAGCTTTCTTT. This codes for CASSSGVGGTEAFF.

CDR3: CAWENPGIGGYTF. CDR3 coding DNA: TGTGCCTGGGAGAACCCCGGGATAGGCGGCTACACCTTC. This chain uses TRBV30 with TRBJ1-2; no clear D gene. Deletions cut 5 bases from V and 8 bases from J, with 18 bases between. The CDR3 contains 13 residues. CDR1 is GTSNPN, CDR2 SVGIG, per germline (reference sequence).

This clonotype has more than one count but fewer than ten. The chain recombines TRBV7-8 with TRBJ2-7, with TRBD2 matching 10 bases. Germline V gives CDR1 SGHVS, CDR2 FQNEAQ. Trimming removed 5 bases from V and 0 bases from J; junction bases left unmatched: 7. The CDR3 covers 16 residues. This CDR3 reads CASSLQWTSGSYEQYF. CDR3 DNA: TGTGCCAGCAGCCTCCAATGGACTAGCGGCTCCTACGAGCAGTACTTC.

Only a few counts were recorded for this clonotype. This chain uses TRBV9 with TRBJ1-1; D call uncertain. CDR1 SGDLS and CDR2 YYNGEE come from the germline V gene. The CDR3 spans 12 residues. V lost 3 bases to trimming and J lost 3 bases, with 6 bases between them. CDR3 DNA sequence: TGTGCCAGCAGCGCCCGGGACACTGAAGCTTTCTTT. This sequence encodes CASSARDTEAFF. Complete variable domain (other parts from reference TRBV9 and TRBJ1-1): DSGVTQTPKHLITATGQRVTLRCSPRSGDLSVYWYQQSLDQGLQFLIQYYNGEERAKGNILERFSAQQFPDLHSELNLSSLELGDSALYFCASSARDTEAFFGQGTRLTVV.

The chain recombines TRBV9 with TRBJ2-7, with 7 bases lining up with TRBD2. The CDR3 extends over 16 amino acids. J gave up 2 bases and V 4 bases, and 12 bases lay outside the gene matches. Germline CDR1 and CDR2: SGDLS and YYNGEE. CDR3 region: CASSPSVVGTTYEQYF. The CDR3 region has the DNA TGTGCCAGCAGCCCAAGTGTGGTAGGGACTACCTACGAGCAGTACTTC. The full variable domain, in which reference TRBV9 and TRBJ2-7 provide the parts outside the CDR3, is DSGVTQTPKHLITATGQRVTLRCSPRSGDLSVYWYQQSLDQGLQFLIQYYNGEERAKGNILERFSAQQFPDLHSELNLSSLELGDSALYFCASSPSVVGTTYEQYFGPGTRLTVT.

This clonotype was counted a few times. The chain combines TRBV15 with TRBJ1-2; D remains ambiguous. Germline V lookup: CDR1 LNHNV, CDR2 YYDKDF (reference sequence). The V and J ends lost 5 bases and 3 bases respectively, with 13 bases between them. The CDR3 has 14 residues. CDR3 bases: TGTGCCACCAGCGGGGATTTGGAGGACTATGGCTACACCTTC. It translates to CATSGDLEDYGYTF.

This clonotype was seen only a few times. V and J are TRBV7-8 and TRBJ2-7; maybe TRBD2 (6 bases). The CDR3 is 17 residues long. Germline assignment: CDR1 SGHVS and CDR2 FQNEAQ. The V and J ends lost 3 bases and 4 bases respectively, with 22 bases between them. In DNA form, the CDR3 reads TGTGCCAGCAGCTTTAATATGGGGGAGGTTATCGATTACGAGCAGTACTTC. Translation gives CASSFNMGEVIDYEQYF.

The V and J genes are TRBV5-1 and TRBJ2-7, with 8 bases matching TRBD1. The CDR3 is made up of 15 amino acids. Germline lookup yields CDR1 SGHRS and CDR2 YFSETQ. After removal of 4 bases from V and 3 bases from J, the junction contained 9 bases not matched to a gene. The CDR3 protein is CASSPYTGTGYEQYF. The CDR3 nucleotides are TGCGCCAGCAGCCCATATACCGGGACAGGCTACGAGCAGTACTTC.

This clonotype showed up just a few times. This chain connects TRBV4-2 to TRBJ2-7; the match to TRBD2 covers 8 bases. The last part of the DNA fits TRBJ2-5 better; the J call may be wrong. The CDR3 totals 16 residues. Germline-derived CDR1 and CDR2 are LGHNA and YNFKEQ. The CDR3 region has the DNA TGTGCCAGCAGCCAAGGTGTTGTAGCGGGACAAGAGACCCAGTACTTC. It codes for CASSQGVVAGQETQYF.

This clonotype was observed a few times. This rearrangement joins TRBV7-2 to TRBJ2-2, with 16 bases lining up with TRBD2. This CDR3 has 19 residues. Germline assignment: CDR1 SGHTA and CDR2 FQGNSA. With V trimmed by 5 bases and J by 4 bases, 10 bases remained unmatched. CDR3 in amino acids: CASSIPGTSGGAITGELFF. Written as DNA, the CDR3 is TGTGCCAGCAGCATCCCCGGGACTAGCGGGGGGGCGATCACCGGGGAGCTGTTTTTT.

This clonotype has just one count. CDR3 in amino acids: CSARERTGSSAFF. CDR3 DNA sequence: TGCAGTGCTAGAGAAAGGACAGGGTCATCAGCTTTCTTT. This rearrangement joins TRBV20-1 to TRBJ1-1; 8 bases map to TRBD1. CDR1 DFQATT and CDR2 SNEGSKA come from the germline V gene (reference sequence). With 0 bases clipped from V and 10 bases from J, the junction kept 7 bases outside the gene matches. This CDR3 is built from 13 residues.

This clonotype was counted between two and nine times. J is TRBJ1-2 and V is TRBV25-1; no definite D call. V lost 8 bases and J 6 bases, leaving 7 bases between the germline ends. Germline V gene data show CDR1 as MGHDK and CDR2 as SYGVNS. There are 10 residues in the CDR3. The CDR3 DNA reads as TGTGCCAGCCTTGGGGATGGCTACACCTTC. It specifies CASLGDGYTF.

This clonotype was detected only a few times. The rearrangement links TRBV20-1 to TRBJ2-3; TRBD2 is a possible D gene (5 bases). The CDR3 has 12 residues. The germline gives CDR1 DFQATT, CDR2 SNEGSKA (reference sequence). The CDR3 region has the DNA TGCAGCCCAGCGGTCCGCACAGATACGCAGTATTTT. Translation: CSPAVRTDTQYF.

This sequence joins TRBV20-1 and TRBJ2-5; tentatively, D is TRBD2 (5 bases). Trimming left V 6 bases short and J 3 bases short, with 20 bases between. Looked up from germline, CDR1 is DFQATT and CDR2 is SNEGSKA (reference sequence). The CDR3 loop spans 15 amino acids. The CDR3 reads CSAEESGPLEETQYF. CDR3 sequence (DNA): TGCAGTGCGGAAGAGAGCGGCCCCCTGGAAGAGACCCAGTACTTC.

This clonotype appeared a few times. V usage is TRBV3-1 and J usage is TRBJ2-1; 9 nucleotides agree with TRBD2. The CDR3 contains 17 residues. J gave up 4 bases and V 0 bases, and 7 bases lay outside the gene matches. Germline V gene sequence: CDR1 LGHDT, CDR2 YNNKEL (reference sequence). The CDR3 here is CASSQDRASGNYNEQFF. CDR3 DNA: TGTGCCAGCAGCCAAGATCGGGCTAGCGGGAATTACAATGAGCAGTTCTTC.

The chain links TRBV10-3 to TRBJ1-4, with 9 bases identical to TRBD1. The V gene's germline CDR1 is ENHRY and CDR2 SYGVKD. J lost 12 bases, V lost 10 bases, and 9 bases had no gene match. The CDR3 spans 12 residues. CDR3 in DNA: TGTGCCACCCAAATGGGACAGGGCGAACTGTTTTTT. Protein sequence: CATQMGQGELFF.

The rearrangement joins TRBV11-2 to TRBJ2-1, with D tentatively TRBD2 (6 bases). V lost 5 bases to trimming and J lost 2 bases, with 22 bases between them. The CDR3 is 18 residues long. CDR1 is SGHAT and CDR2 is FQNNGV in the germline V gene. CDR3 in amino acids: CASSPPGGKPVPYNEQFF. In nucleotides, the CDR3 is TGTGCCAGCAGCCCGCCCGGGGGAAAGCCTGTCCCCTACAATGAGCAGTTCTTC.

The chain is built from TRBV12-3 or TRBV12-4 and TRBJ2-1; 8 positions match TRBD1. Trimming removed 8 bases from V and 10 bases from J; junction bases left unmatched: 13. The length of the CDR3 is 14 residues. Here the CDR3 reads CASGTSDRAAEQFF. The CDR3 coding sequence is TGTGCCAGCGGAACCTCGGACAGGGCGGCGGAGCAGTTCTTC.

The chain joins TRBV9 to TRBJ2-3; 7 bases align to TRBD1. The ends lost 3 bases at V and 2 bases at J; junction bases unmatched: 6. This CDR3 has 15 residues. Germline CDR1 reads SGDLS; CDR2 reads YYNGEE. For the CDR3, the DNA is TGTGCCAGCAGCGCGGGACAGCGACACACAGATACGCAGTATTTT. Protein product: CASSAGQRHTDTQYF.

CDR3 protein: CANPGQGSTDTQYF. As DNA, the CDR3 is TGTGCCAACCCAGGACAGGGGAGCACAGATACGCAGTATTTT. This chain joins TRBV6-4 and TRBJ2-3; 9 bases map to TRBD1. Germline lookup yields CDR1 MRHNA and CDR2 SNTAGT. Trimming removed 10 bases from V and 0 bases from J; junction bases left unmatched: 5. The CDR3 runs to 14 residues.